Listed below are T cell receptor beta chains from one sample, sequenced in a study of CD8+ T cells in alopecia areata. Produced via immunoSEQ multiplex PCR; TCRdb's table is partial and in-frame only. This sample yields some 96,000 clones, of which 60% to 75% are seen a single time; around 15% belongs to the top ten. The starting material was CD8+ T cells sorted from blood, obtained at week 4, from a patient treated with tofacitinib. These receptors originate from a human donor with alopecia areata. CDR3s include the opening cysteine and the closing phenylalanine or tryptophan. D genes are given only for firm matches. For some rows the clone size is stated as once, few or many, or as a class when expanded; others skip it.

cdr3_aa	cdr3_nt	v_call	j_call	clone_size	d_call
CASSPTITDTQYF	TGTGCCAGCAGCCCGACTATCACAGATACGCAGTATTTT	TRBV7-9	TRBJ2-3	-	-
CASSLTGTGETGELFF	TGCGCCAGCAGCCTCACGGGGACAGGGGAAACCGGGGAGCTGTTTTTT	TRBV5-1	TRBJ2-2	few	TRBD1
CASSLDPGGYEQYF	TGCGCCAGCAGCTTGGACCCAGGGGGGTACGAGCAGTACTTC	TRBV5-1	TRBJ2-7	-	-
CASSLVVTVSSYEQYF	TGTGCCAGCAGCTTGGTCGTGACGGTAAGCTCCTACGAGCAGTACTTC	TRBV5-5	TRBJ2-7	-	-
CASSSGRTSGNTIYF	TGTGCCAGCAGCTCAGGACGTACCTCTGGAAACACCATATATTTT	TRBV13	TRBJ1-3	few	-
CAISESKQTNTEAFF	TGTGCCATCAGTGAGTCGAAACAGACGAACACTGAAGCTTTCTTT	TRBV10-3	TRBJ1-1	once	-
CASSQDRTGGNIQYF	TGCGCCAGCAGCCAAGATCGGACAGGGGGAAACATTCAGTACTTC	TRBV4-3	TRBJ2-4	-	TRBD1
CASSLLGARTGELFF	TGTGCCAGCAGTTTATTGGGGGCGCGGACCGGGGAGCTGTTTTTT	TRBV28	TRBJ2-2	-	-
CASSVRTEGYNEQFF	TGTGCCAGCAGTGTGCGGACGGAGGGATACAATGAGCAGTTCTTC	TRBV6-1	TRBJ2-1	medium-sized	-
CASSESAGVYEQYF	TGTGCCAGCAGTGAATCTGCGGGGGTCTACGAGCAGTACTTC	TRBV25-1	TRBJ2-7	-	TRBD2
CASSGQGIGTGELFF	TGTGCCAGCAGTGGACAGGGAATAGGGACCGGGGAGCTGTTTTTT	TRBV2	TRBJ2-2	-	TRBD1
CASSLSSPNYGYTF	TGTGCCAGCAGTTTATCGTCCCCTAACTATGGCTACACCTTC	TRBV27	TRBJ1-2	few	-
CASSSLAGTTDTQYF	TGTGCCAGCAGTTCACTAGCGGGGACCACAGATACGCAGTATTTT	TRBV27	TRBJ2-3	once	TRBD2
CASKGTQYF	TGCGCCAGCAAGGGGACCCAGTACTTC	TRBV5-1	TRBJ2-5	-	-
CASSWNPGLNTDTQYF	TGTGCCAGCAGCTGGAACCCCGGGCTCAACACAGATACGCAGTATTTT	TRBV6-6	TRBJ2-3	-	-
CASSDHSRGNTIYF	TGTGCCAGCAGTGATCACAGTCGCGGAAACACCATATATTTT	TRBV25-1	TRBJ1-3	-	-
CAWSGTSGRGIYEQYF	TGTGCCTGGAGTGGGACTAGCGGGAGGGGAATCTACGAGCAGTACTTC	TRBV30	TRBJ2-7	-	TRBD2
CASRLGGSSYNEQFF	TGTGCCAGCAGACTGGGGGGCAGCTCCTACAATGAGCAGTTCTTC	TRBV6-6	TRBJ2-1	-	-
CASSYSGGELFF	TGTGCCAGCAGTTACTCGGGCGGGGAGCTGTTTTTT	TRBV6-6	TRBJ2-2	few	-
CASTGGRTDTQYF	TGTGCCAGCACGGGGGGACGCACAGATACGCAGTATTTT	TRBV28	TRBJ2-3	-	TRBD2
CASSCCDQPQHF	TGTGCCAGTAGTTGTTGCGATCAGCCCCAGCATTTT	TRBV19	TRBJ1-5	-	-
CASNSGAQQFF	TGTGCCAGCAACTCAGGGGCACAGCAGTTCTTC	TRBV27	TRBJ2-1	-	-
CASSFFPGSNEKLFF	TGTGCCAGCAGTTTTTTTCCAGGGTCTAATGAAAAACTGTTTTTT	TRBV27	TRBJ1-4	few	-
CSVGGQGLPYNSPLHF	TGCAGCGTCGGTGGACAGGGCCTTCCTTATAATTCACCCCTCCACTTT	TRBV29-1	TRBJ1-6	-	TRBD1
CASSVGYSYEQYF	TGTGCCAGCAGCGTAGGCTACTCCTACGAGCAGTACTTC	TRBV9	TRBJ2-7	few	-
CASSSTAHYEQYF	TGCGCCAGCAGCTCGACAGCCCACTACGAGCAGTACTTC	TRBV5-1	TRBJ2-7	-	-
CASGGGAGYEQYF	TGCGCCAGCGGCGGGGGGGCCGGTTACGAGCAGTACTTC	TRBV4-3	TRBJ2-7	once	TRBD2